This entry lists 25 T cell receptor beta chains sequenced from one sample in a study of blood T cell repertoires in COVID-19. Only in-frame clones appear in the TCRdb table, and some are missing; sequencing was by immunoSEQ multiplex PCR. Among approximately 100,000 clones listed, roughly 91% were seen once. What was sequenced was peripheral blood. These receptor sequences come from a human donor in a cohort sampled during active COVID-19.

The rearrangement links TRBV21-1 to TRBJ2-3; the table's D call, TRBD2, has no DNA check behind it. TRBV21-1 is designated a pseudogene. CDR3 length equals 15 residues. The CDR3 loop is CASRRTGMRADTQYF. For the CDR3, the DNA is TGTGCCAGCAGGCGTACTGGGATGAGGGCAGATACGCAGTATTTT.

The chain employs TRBV19 and TRBJ2-1; 9 bases match TRBD2. The CDR3 loop spans 15 amino acids. J gave up 8 bases and V 3 bases, and 8 bases lay outside the gene matches. In germline, CDR1 is LNHDA, CDR2 SQIVND (reference sequence). The CDR3 loop reads CASSIRGGRADEQFF. The DNA of the CDR3 is TGTGCCAGTAGTATTCGGGGCGGGAGGGCGGATGAGCAGTTCTTC. The full variable domain, in which reference TRBV19 and TRBJ2-1 provide the parts outside the CDR3, is DGGITQSPKYLFRKEGQNVTLSCEQNLNHDAMYWYRQDPGQGLRLIYYSQIVNDFQKGDIAEGYSVSREKKESFPLTVTSAQKNPTAFYLCASSIRGGRADEQFFGPGTRLTVL.

This chain links TRBV10-2 with TRBJ2-1; TRBD1 agrees at 9 bases. Per the germline V gene, CDR1 is WSHSY and CDR2 is SAAADI. CDR3 length: 13 residues. V was clipped by 9 bases and J by 7 bases; unmatched bases: 7. CDR3 nucleotides: TGCGCCAGTAGGGGACAGGGTGGGAATGAGCAGTTCTTC. Translated: CASRGQGGNEQFF.

The chain links TRBV29-1 to TRBJ2-5, with 8 bases that match TRBD2. Germline CDR1 SQVTM, CDR2 ANQGSEA. Trimming cost V 7 bases and J 5 bases; bases outside gene matches: 9. The CDR3 is 13 residues long. In DNA form, the CDR3 reads TGCAGCGCCATTACGGGGGGGGCCGAGACCCAGTACTTC. This codes for CSAITGGAETQYF.

This clone was found once. V is TRBV9 and J is TRBJ1-5, with 7 nucleotides matching TRBD1. The CDR3 runs 16 residues. The germline CDR1 and CDR2 sequences are SGDLS and YYNGEE. The J segment lost 2 bases and the V segment lost 4 bases, leaving 9 bases of the junction unmatched. CDR3: CASSYGTEDGNQPQHF. DNA of the CDR3: TGTGCCAGCAGCTACGGGACAGAGGATGGCAATCAGCCCCAGCATTTT. The whole variable domain, filled in from reference TRBV9 and TRBJ1-5, reads DSGVTQTPKHLITATGQRVTLRCSPRSGDLSVYWYQQSLDQGLQFLIQYYNGEERAKGNILERFSAQQFPDLHSELNLSSLELGDSALYFCASSYGTEDGNQPQHFGDGTRLSIL.

The V and J genes are TRBV15 and TRBJ2-2, with D possibly being TRBD1 (6 bases). The CDR3 extends over 12 amino acids. Germline CDR1 is LNHNV and CDR2 is YYDKDF (reference sequence). Between the trimmed V and J ends, which lost 7 bases and 3 bases, there was a span of 6 bases. As DNA, the CDR3 is TGTGCCACCAAGGGGGACACCGGGGAGCTGTTTTTT. This codes for CATKGDTGELFF.

The J gene is TRBJ2-6, the V gene TRBV4-1, with TRBD1 as a possible D gene (5 bases). The CDR3 is 16 amino acids. Germline lookup yields CDR1 MGHRA and CDR2 YSYEKL. Trimming shortened V by 2 bases and J by 2 bases, and 10 bases separated the two germline ends. CDR3 region: CASSQLQGTGANVLTF. DNA of the CDR3: TGCGCCAGCAGCCAACTCCAGGGTACTGGGGCCAACGTCCTGACTTTC.

The rearrangement links TRBV6-5 to TRBJ2-7; TRBD2 is a possible D gene (5 bases). The CDR3 spans 11 residues. The germline V gene encodes CDR1 MNHEY and CDR2 SVGAGI. The V and J ends lost 10 bases and 7 bases respectively, with 14 bases between them. This chain's CDR3 is CATITSGEQYF. The CDR3 bases are TGTGCCACGATTACTTCGGGGGAGCAGTACTTC.

The chain is built from TRBV9 and TRBJ2-3; D unresolved. V was pared by 1 base and J by 2 bases, with 5 bases between. This CDR3 contains 13 residues. Germline CDR1 SGDLS, CDR2 YYNGEE. The CDR3 here is CASSVQFTDTQYF. In nucleotides, the CDR3 is TGTGCCAGCAGCGTACAGTTCACAGATACGCAGTATTTT.

The V gene is TRBV6-6, the J gene TRBJ1-5; possibly TRBD1 for D (6 bases). Trimming shortened V by 10 bases and J by 7 bases, and 20 bases separated the two germline ends. Germline CDR1 and CDR2: MNHNY and SVGAGI (reference sequence). CDR3 length: 14 residues. The CDR3 bases are TGTGCCACCGACATTGACAGGTCTCGCCAGCCCCAGCATTTT. This encodes CATDIDRSRQPQHF.

V usage is TRBV27 and J usage is TRBJ2-7; the match to TRBD1 covers 8 bases. Germline loops: CDR1 MNHEY, CDR2 SMNVEV (reference sequence). Trimming cost V 3 bases and J 3 bases; bases outside gene matches: 4. CDR3 length: 14 amino acids. The CDR3 loop reads CASSFGTGDYEQYF. The CDR3 DNA is TGTGCCAGCAGTTTCGGGACAGGTGACTACGAGCAGTACTTC.

A single count supports this clone. The CDR3 region is CASSLLPGYEQYF. The CDR3, as DNA: TGTGCCAGCAGTTTATTACCAGGCTACGAGCAGTACTTC. This rearrangement joins TRBV27 to TRBJ2-7; no definite D call. Between the trimmed V and J ends, which lost 1 base and 3 bases, there was a span of 7 bases. Germline CDR1 reads MNHEY; CDR2 reads SMNVEV (reference sequence). CDR3 length: 13 amino acids.

This clone was recorded only once. V and J are TRBV29-1 and TRBJ2-7; D is possibly TRBD1 (5 bases). The germline V gene has CDR1 SQVTM and CDR2 ANQGSEA. V was clipped by 7 bases and J by 0 bases, with 7 bases between them. The CDR3 contains 11 residues. The CDR3 sequence is CSGQGSYEQYF. For the CDR3, the DNA is TGCAGCGGTCAGGGCTCCTACGAGCAGTACTTC.

The chain recombines TRBV19 with TRBJ2-7, with D possibly matching TRBD2 (5 bases). The CDR3 consists of 14 residues. The V gene's germline CDR1 is LNHDA and CDR2 SQIVND (reference sequence). V shed 5 bases and J shed 1 base, with 12 bases lying between them. The CDR3 sequence: CASSLKTGSYEQYF. Here the CDR3 DNA reads TGTGCCAGTAGTCTCAAAACGGGGTCCTACGAGCAGTACTTC.

This chain connects TRBV27 to TRBJ2-7, with a possible D match to TRBD1 (6 bases). The CDR3 consists of 13 residues. The V and J ends lost 4 bases and 0 bases respectively, with 7 bases between them. Germline V gene data show CDR1 as MNHEY and CDR2 as SMNVEV (reference sequence). CDR3 residues: CASSYRASYEQYF. In nucleotides, the CDR3 is TGTGCCAGCAGTTACAGGGCCTCCTACGAGCAGTACTTC.

The gene calls are TRBV7-9 and TRBJ2-3; no clear D gene. The germline gives CDR1 SEHNR, CDR2 FQNEAQ (reference sequence). Between the trimmed V and J ends, which lost 4 bases and 5 bases, there was a span of 10 bases. CDR3 length: 13 residues. This CDR3 is CASSYIRQDTQYF. In DNA, the CDR3 is TGTGCCAGCAGCTACATCCGTCAAGATACGCAGTATTTT.

The rearrangement joins TRBV13 to TRBJ2-7, with TRBD2 matching 13 bases. The germline gives CDR1 PRHDT, CDR2 FYEKMQ (reference sequence). The CDR3 extends over 15 amino acids. J lost 3 bases, V lost 5 bases, and 4 bases had no gene match. Here the CDR3 reads CASSTGTSGIYEQYF. The CDR3 nucleotides read TGTGCCAGCAGCACCGGGACTAGCGGGATCTACGAGCAGTACTTC.

J is TRBJ1-2 and V is TRBV18, with D maybe TRBD1 (6 bases). The V gene's germline CDR1 is KGHSH and CDR2 LQKENI. There are 15 residues in the CDR3. The V end was cut by 1 base, the J end by 0 bases, with 9 bases between. CDR3 nucleotides: TGTGCCAGCTCACCACTGGACAGCTCTAACTATGGCTACACCTTC. As protein: CASSPLDSSNYGYTF.

This chain connects TRBV2 to TRBJ2-7; D is ambiguous. Germline loops: CDR1 SNHLY, CDR2 FYNNEI. The CDR3 totals 14 residues. Between the trimmed V and J ends, which lost 3 bases and 4 bases, there was a span of 13 bases. The DNA of the CDR3 is TGTGCCAGCAGTGAGAACAGTAGGCCTTACGAGCAGTACTTC. This translates into CASSENSRPYEQYF.

V is TRBV4-2 and J is TRBJ1-4; 11 nucleotides match TRBD1. The V gene's germline CDR1 is LGHNA and CDR2 YNFKEQ. The CDR3 has 16 residues. Unmatched junction bases numbered 6, after V lost 2 bases and J lost 7 bases. In DNA form, the CDR3 reads TGTGCCAGCAGCCAAAAAGCCGGGACAGGGGGTGAAAAACTGTTTTTT. This sequence encodes CASSQKAGTGGEKLFF.

The chain recombines TRBV4-2 with TRBJ2-1; the match to TRBD2 covers 10 bases. The V segment lost 0 bases and the J segment 2 bases; nucleotides outside the gene matches: 4. The germline CDR1 and CDR2 sequences are LGHNA and YNFKEQ. The CDR3 runs to 17 residues. CDR3 coding DNA: TGTGCCAGCAGCCAAGAGGGGAGCGGGGGGGCCTACAATGAGCAGTTCTTC. Amino acid sequence: CASSQEGSGGAYNEQFF.

The chain has TRBV4-3 and TRBJ1-1; D is uncertain. The germline V gene encodes CDR1 LGHNA and CDR2 YSLEER. This CDR3 spans 13 amino acids. Trimming pared 2 bases from V and 4 bases from J, leaving 8 bases between. Here the CDR3 reads CASSQREGTEAFF. The DNA of the CDR3 is TGCGCCAGCAGCCAACGGGAGGGCACTGAAGCTTTCTTT.

This chain joins TRBV29-1 and TRBJ2-7; TRBD1 matches 12 bases. CDR3 length: 13 residues. Germline V gives CDR1 SQVTM, CDR2 ANQGSEA. J lost 3 bases, V lost 7 bases, and 4 bases had no gene match. DNA for the CDR3: TGCAGCGCTGGGACAGGGGGCGGCTACGAGCAGTACTTC. It encodes CSAGTGGGYEQYF.

The chain combines TRBV15 with TRBJ1-5; D is unresolved. There are 14 residues in the CDR3. Per the germline V gene, CDR1 is LNHNV and CDR2 is YYDKDF (reference sequence). V was shortened by 5 bases and J by 4 bases, with 12 bases between the two germline ends. CDR3 DNA sequence: TGTGCCACCAGCCCGGGTATAGCGAATCAGCCCCAGCATTTT. Translation gives CATSPGIANQPQHF.

This clone was found a few times. V gene TRBV19 combines with J gene TRBJ2-7; 10 nucleotides line up with TRBD2. This CDR3 has 14 residues. The V gene's germline CDR1 is LNHDA and CDR2 SQIVND (reference sequence). J was trimmed by 2 bases and V by 5 bases; bases with no gene match: 3. CDR3 sequence reads: CASSLAGEAYEQYF. CDR3 sequence (DNA): TGTGCCAGTAGTCTAGCGGGGGAAGCCTACGAGCAGTACTTC.